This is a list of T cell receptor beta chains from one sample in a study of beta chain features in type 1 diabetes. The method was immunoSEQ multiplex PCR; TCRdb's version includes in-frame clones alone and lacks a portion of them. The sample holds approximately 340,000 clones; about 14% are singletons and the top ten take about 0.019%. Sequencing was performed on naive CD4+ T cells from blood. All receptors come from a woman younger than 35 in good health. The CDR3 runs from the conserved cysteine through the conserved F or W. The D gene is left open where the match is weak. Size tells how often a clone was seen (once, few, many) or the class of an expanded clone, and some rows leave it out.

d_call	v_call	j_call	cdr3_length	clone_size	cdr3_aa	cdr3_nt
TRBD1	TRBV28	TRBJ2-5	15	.	CASSLYRTGAETQYF	TGTGCCAGCAGTTTATATCGGACAGGGGCAGAGACCCAGTACTTC
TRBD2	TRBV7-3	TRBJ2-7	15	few	CASSLGLAGVGEQYF	TGTGCCAGCAGCTTAGGGCTAGCGGGAGTTGGCGAGCAGTACTTC
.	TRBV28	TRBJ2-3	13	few	CASSRGGTDTQYF	TGTGCCAGCAGCCGAGGGGGTACAGATACGCAGTATTTT
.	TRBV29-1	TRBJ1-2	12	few	CSAAQTNYGYTF	TGCAGCGCCGCCCAGACTAACTATGGCTACACCTTC
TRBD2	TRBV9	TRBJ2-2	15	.	CASSPLAAGTGELFF	TGTGCCAGCAGCCCACTAGCGGCGGGCACCGGGGAGCTGTTTTTT
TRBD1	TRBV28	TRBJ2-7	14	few	CASKTGGHSYEQYF	TGTGCCAGCAAAACAGGGGGACACTCCTACGAGCAGTACTTC
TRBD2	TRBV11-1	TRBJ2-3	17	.	CASSYRTSGSPEDTQYF	TGTGCCAGCAGCTACCGGACTAGCGGGAGTCCAGAAGATACGCAGTATTTT
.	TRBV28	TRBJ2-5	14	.	CASSLWGGGETQYF	TGTGCCAGCAGTTTGTGGGGGGGCGGAGAGACCCAGTACTTC
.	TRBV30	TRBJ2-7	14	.	CAWSIRLASYEQYF	TGTGCCTGGAGTATCCGACTCGCTTCCTACGAGCAGTACTTC
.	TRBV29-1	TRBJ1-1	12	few	CSVTPRGTEAFF	TGCAGCGTGACTCCGCGGGGCACTGAAGCTTTCTTT
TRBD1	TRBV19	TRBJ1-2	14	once	CASSPLTGGIGYTF	TGTGCCAGTAGTCCCCTGACAGGGGGTATTGGCTACACCTTC
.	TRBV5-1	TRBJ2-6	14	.	CASSRVSGANVLTF	TGCGCCAGCAGCCGGGTATCAGGGGCCAACGTCCTGACTTTC
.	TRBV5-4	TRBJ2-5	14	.	CASSLSRYQETQYF	TGTGCCAGCAGCTTATCACGGTATCAAGAGACCCAGTACTTC
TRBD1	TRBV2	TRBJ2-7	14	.	CAINTGTGPREQYF	TGTGCCATCAATACCGGGACAGGGCCAAGGGAGCAGTACTTC
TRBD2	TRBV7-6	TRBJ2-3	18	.	CASSLALGTSSGPDTQYF	TGTGCCAGCAGCTTAGCCCTAGGGACTAGCTCAGGGCCAGATACGCAGTATTTT
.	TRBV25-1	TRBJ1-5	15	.	CASSPLGGPNQPQHF	TGTGCCAGCAGCCCGTTGGGGGGTCCCAATCAGCCCCAGCATTTT
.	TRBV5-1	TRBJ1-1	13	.	CASSLSDGTEAFF	TGCGCCAGCAGCTTGAGCGACGGCACTGAAGCTTTCTTT
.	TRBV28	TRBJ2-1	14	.	CASRIGGTANEQFF	TGTGCCAGCAGGATAGGGGGAACCGCCAATGAGCAGTTCTTC
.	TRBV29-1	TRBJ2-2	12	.	CSVVRGPGELFF	TGCAGCGTCGTCCGAGGGCCCGGGGAGCTGTTTTTT
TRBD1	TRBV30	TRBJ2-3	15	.	CAWSRQGSSTDTQYF	TGTGCCTGGAGTAGACAGGGGTCGAGCACAGATACGCAGTATTTT
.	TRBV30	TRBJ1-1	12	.	CAWRRGNTEAFF	TGTGCCTGGAGAAGAGGTAACACTGAAGCTTTCTTT
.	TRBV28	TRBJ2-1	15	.	CASTESRAGNNEQFF	TGTGCCAGCACCGAGTCCAGGGCTGGGAACAATGAGCAGTTCTTC
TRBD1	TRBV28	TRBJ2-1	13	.	CASSSGTGSWQFF	TGTGCCAGCAGTTCCGGGACAGGGAGTTGGCAGTTCTTC
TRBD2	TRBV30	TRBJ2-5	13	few	CAWSRAGGRTQYF	TGTGCCTGGAGTCGGGCGGGAGGGAGGACCCAGTACTTC
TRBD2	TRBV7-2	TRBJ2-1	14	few	CASSLAGGRYEQFF	TGTGCCAGCAGCTTAGCAGGCGGGAGGTATGAGCAGTTCTTC
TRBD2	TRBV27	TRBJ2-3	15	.	CASHGTSGSLDTQYF	TGTGCCAGCCATGGGACTAGCGGGAGTCTGGATACGCAGTATTTT
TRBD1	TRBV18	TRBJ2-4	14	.	CASSPDRGKNIQYF	TGTGCCAGCTCACCTGACAGGGGGAAAAACATTCAGTACTTC
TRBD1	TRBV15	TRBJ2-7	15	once	CATSRVATGPYEQYF	TGTGCCACCAGCAGAGTCGCGACAGGGCCCTACGAGCAGTACTTC